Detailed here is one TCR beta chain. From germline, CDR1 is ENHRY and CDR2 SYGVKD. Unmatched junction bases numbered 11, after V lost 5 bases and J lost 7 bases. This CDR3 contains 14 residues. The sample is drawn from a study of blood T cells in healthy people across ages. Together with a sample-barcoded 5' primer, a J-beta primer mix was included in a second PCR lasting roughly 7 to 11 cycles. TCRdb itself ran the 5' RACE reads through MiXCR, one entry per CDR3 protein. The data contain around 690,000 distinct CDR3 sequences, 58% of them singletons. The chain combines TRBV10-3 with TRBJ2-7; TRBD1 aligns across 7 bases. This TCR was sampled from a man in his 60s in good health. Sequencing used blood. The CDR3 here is CAISLGTAPGEQYF. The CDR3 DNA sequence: TGTGCCATCAGTTTAGGGACAGCTCCAGGGGAGCAGTACTTC.